What follows describes a single TCR beta chain. This record comes from a study of OX40 agonist ivuxolimab in advanced cancers. The CDR3 spans 14 residues. V was cut by 3 bases and J by 0 bases, with 8 bases left in between. CDR1 is KGHSH and CDR2 is LQKENI in the germline V gene. Assay: immunoSEQ multiplex PCR; the TCRdb copy retains only in-frame clones and omits some. The data show approximately 40,000 clones, with more than 75% seen just once and about 12% held by the top ten. The material sequenced was CD4+ or CD8+ T cells sorted from blood, taken in a trial of the OX40 agonist ivuxolimab. This receptor was identified in an adult with an advanced solid tumor such as melanoma, head and neck, liver or kidney cancer. The J gene is TRBJ2-5, the V gene TRBV18, with D possibly matching TRBD2 (6 bases). CDR3 protein: CASSPPGDQETQYF. CDR3 in DNA: TGTGCCAGCTCACCCCCGGGAGACCAAGAGACCCAGTACTTC.